Listed below are T cell receptor beta chains from one sample, sequenced in a study of technical replicates of blood from a handful of donors. Profiling relied on immunoSEQ multiplex PCR, and the TCRdb table lists in-frame clones only, not all of them. The profile shows 98,000 or so clones, about 95% of them singletons. Sequenced sample: T cells isolated from PBMCs. All receptors come from a human donor in good health. Each CDR3 is given with its conserved first and last residue. The D gene is left open where the match is weak. Expanded clones are given a class, and other clones once, few, many or no size at all.

D: NA
J: TRBJ2-7
size: NA
V: TRBV6-5
DNA: TGTGCCAGCAGTTACGCGTCAGGGACACAGTACTTC
CDR3: CASSYASGTQYF

D: TRBD2
J: TRBJ2-2
size: NA
V: TRBV2
DNA: TGTGCCAGCAGTGATGGGGGACTAGAACTTCGCACCTTGGCCGGGGAGCTGTTTTTT
CDR3: CASSDGGLELRTLAGELFF

D: NA
J: TRBJ2-1
size: NA
V: TRBV27
DNA: TGTGCCAGCAGTTTCCAGGGGTGGGAGAATGAGCAGTTCTTC
CDR3: CASSFQGWENEQFF

D: NA
J: TRBJ1-1
size: NA
V: TRBV7-9
DNA: TGTGCCAGCAGCTCGATTCAGGGTCCCCCTGAAGCTTTCTTT
CDR3: CASSSIQGPPEAFF

D: TRBD2
J: TRBJ2-1
size: once
V: TRBV5-1
DNA: TGCGCCAGCAGCTTGGAGGGGACTAGCGGGAGTGTGTTCTTC
CDR3: CASSLEGTSGSVFF

D: NA
J: TRBJ2-1
size: NA
V: TRBV11-2
DNA: TGTGCCAGCAGCTTTGAGTACAGGGAGGGCAATGAGCAGTTCTTC
CDR3: CASSFEYREGNEQFF

D: TRBD1
J: TRBJ1-2
size: once
V: TRBV29-1
DNA: TGCAGCGTTGAGACAGGGGGAAGCTATGGCTACACCTTC
CDR3: CSVETGGSYGYTF

D: NA
J: TRBJ2-1
size: NA
V: TRBV9
DNA: TGTGCCAGCAGCGGAGGGGGGGCCTTCATCGGGAGGAACAATGAGCAGTTCTTC
CDR3: CASSGGGAFIGRNNEQFF

D: TRBD1
J: TRBJ1-3
size: once
V: TRBV5-1
DNA: TGCGCCAGCAGCTTGAGGGACAGCCACTCTGGAAACACCATATATTTT
CDR3: CASSLRDSHSGNTIYF

D: NA
J: TRBJ1-5
size: NA
V: TRBV23-1
DNA: TGCGCCAGCAGTCCCCAAGCGAGCAGGGGATTTAATCAGCCCCAGCATTTT
CDR3: CASSPQASRGFNQPQHF

D: TRBD2
J: TRBJ2-5
size: NA
V: TRBV6-1
DNA: TGTGCCACCTCACGACTAGCGGGAGGGAGTGAGACCCAGTACTTC
CDR3: CATSRLAGGSETQYF

D: NA
J: TRBJ2-1
size: NA
V: TRBV28
DNA: TGTGCCAGCAGTCCCGGACAGTGGGGGTCCAATGAGCAGTTCTTC
CDR3: CASSPGQWGSNEQFF

D: TRBD2
J: TRBJ2-1
size: NA
V: TRBV29-1
DNA: TGCAGCGTTGACGCGACTGTAGTACCGGGACTAGCGGGAGCAACCAATGAGCAGTTCTTC
CDR3: CSVDATVVPGLAGATNEQFF

D: NA
J: TRBJ1-2
size: NA
V: TRBV19
DNA: TGTGCCAGTAGTCCCCGGGAGGGGTTCAGGGATGGCTACACCTTC
CDR3: CASSPREGFRDGYTF

D: NA
J: TRBJ2-7
size: NA
V: TRBV9
DNA: TGTGCCAGCAAAATGACTTGGAAATCCTACGAGCAGTACTTC
CDR3: CASKMTWKSYEQYF

D: TRBD1
J: TRBJ1-5
size: NA
V: TRBV15
DNA: TGTGCCACCAGCAGAACATTCACAGGGGTCGGCAATCAGCCCCAGCATTTT
CDR3: CATSRTFTGVGNQPQHF

D: NA
J: TRBJ2-2
size: NA
V: TRBV5-1
DNA: TGCGCCAGCAGCTCCTACGCGGCTTACACCGGGGAGCTGTTTTTT
CDR3: CASSSYAAYTGELFF

D: TRBD2
J: TRBJ2-5
size: NA
V: TRBV5-8
DNA: TGTGCCAGCAGCTTTGGTCTAGCGGGGGGGGAGACCCAGTACTTC
CDR3: CASSFGLAGGETQYF

D: NA
J: TRBJ2-2
size: NA
V: TRBV2
DNA: TGTGCCAGCAGTGCGTCCGGGGGATGGTTGGGGACCGGGGAGCTGTTTTTT
CDR3: CASSASGGWLGTGELFF

D: NA
J: TRBJ2-7
size: NA
V: TRBV12-5
DNA: TGTGCTAGTGGTTTGGTACTTCGAAAATATCCCTACGAGCAGTACTTC
CDR3: CASGLVLRKYPYEQYF

D: NA
J: TRBJ1-4
size: NA
V: TRBV28
DNA: TGTGCCAGCACCCCCTGGGGAGGGGAGACTAATGAAAAACTGTTTTTT
CDR3: CASTPWGGETNEKLFF

D: TRBD1
J: TRBJ2-5
size: NA
V: TRBV5-5
DNA: TGTGCCAGCAGCTGGGCCGGACAGGGCTTGGGAGAGACCCAGTACTTC
CDR3: CASSWAGQGLGETQYF

D: NA
J: TRBJ2-1
size: NA
V: TRBV18
DNA: TGTGCCAGCTCAGCCAATATGGGGGCCGTACGCAATGAGCAGTTCTTC
CDR3: CASSANMGAVRNEQFF

D: TRBD1
J: TRBJ2-7
size: NA
V: TRBV5-6
DNA: TGTGCCAGCAGCTTGGCTGGGACAGGGCTTGAGGAGCAGTACTTC
CDR3: CASSLAGTGLEEQYF

D: TRBD1
J: TRBJ1-2
size: NA
V: TRBV7-2
DNA: TGTGCCAGCAGCGATGGACAGGGTAGGCGGCCAGGTAGGAACTATGGCTACACCTTC
CDR3: CASSDGQGRRPGRNYGYTF

D: NA
J: TRBJ2-3
size: NA
V: TRBV9
DNA: TGTGCCAGCAGCCCCCGGACAGATACGCAGTATTTT
CDR3: CASSPRTDTQYF

D: TRBD1
J: TRBJ1-1
size: NA
V: TRBV7-9
DNA: TGTGCCAGCAGCCCAGGACAGGGTCAGAGAACTGAAGCTTTCTTT
CDR3: CASSPGQGQRTEAFF

D: TRBD2
J: TRBJ2-1
size: NA
V: TRBV13
DNA: TGTGCCAGCAGCTTAGCGGTGGGTTGGGGACTAGCGGGAGGACACAATGAGCAGTTCTTC
CDR3: CASSLAVGWGLAGGHNEQFF

D: NA
J: TRBJ1-2
size: NA
V: TRBV11-2
DNA: TGTGCCAGCAGCCCTAAAATTAGCGGGGGCAACTATGGCTACACCTTC
CDR3: CASSPKISGGNYGYTF

D: TRBD1
J: TRBJ2-1
size: NA
V: TRBV7-9
DNA: TGTGCCAGCAGCTTCCGGGACAGGGTGGGCTACAATGAGCAGTTCTTC
CDR3: CASSFRDRVGYNEQFF

D: TRBD2
J: TRBJ2-1
size: NA
V: TRBV18
DNA: TGTGCCAGCTCAATCACTAGCGGGGGGCCAGCTAATGAGCAGTTCTTC
CDR3: CASSITSGGPANEQFF

D: NA
J: TRBJ1-1
size: NA
V: TRBV5-6
DNA: TGTGCCAGCAGCTCCGGGACACTCGCTTTCTTT
CDR3: CASSSGTLAFF

D: NA
J: TRBJ1-4
size: NA
V: TRBV6-5
DNA: TGTGCCAGCAGTTACTCGCAAGGGGTGGGGAAACTGTTTTTT
CDR3: CASSYSQGVGKLFF

D: TRBD1
J: TRBJ2-7
size: once
V: TRBV5-8
DNA: TGTGCCAGCAGCCTAGGACAGGACTACGAGCAGTACTTC
CDR3: CASSLGQDYEQYF

D: TRBD1
J: TRBJ1-2
size: NA
V: TRBV18
DNA: TGTGCCAGCTCACCACGACAGGGGGTGGAAATCGGTGCGCTAACCTTC
CDR3: CASSPRQGVEIGALTF

D: NA
J: TRBJ1-3
size: NA
V: TRBV10-1
DNA: TGCGCCAGCAGTGAGAGGGTTGGCAGGGAGGACGGAAACACCATATATTTT
CDR3: CASSERVGREDGNTIYF

D: NA
J: TRBJ1-4
size: NA
V: TRBV27
DNA: TGTGCCAGCAGTCTAGACGGGAATGAAAAACTGTTTTTT
CDR3: CASSLDGNEKLFF

D: NA
J: TRBJ2-7
size: once
V: TRBV27
DNA: TGTGCCAGCAGTTTATCGTCCGCCTACGAGCAGTACTTC
CDR3: CASSLSSAYEQYF

D: NA
J: TRBJ1-1
size: NA
V: TRBV7-9
DNA: TGTGCCAGCATCCCAACCACGGTCGGGACTGAAGCTTTCTTT
CDR3: CASIPTTVGTEAFF

D: TRBD2
J: TRBJ2-1
size: NA
V: TRBV4-1
DNA: TGCGCCAGCAGCCAAGGCCTATGGTCAGCTAGCGGGGGGAATGAGCAGTTCTTC
CDR3: CASSQGLWSASGGNEQFF

D: NA
J: TRBJ1-1
size: NA
V: TRBV19
DNA: TGTGCCAGTAGTACGACAGGAAACACTGAAGCTTTCTTT
CDR3: CASSTTGNTEAFF

D: TRBD1
J: TRBJ1-1
size: once
V: TRBV4-1
DNA: TGCGCCAGCAGCCAAACCGGACAGGGGAGCACTGAAGCTTTCTTT
CDR3: CASSQTGQGSTEAFF

D: NA
J: TRBJ1-5
size: NA
V: TRBV6-6
DNA: TGTGCCAGCAGTTTTGTTGGGACAAATCAGCCCCAGCATTTT
CDR3: CASSFVGTNQPQHF

D: NA
J: TRBJ1-1
size: once
V: TRBV28
DNA: TGTGCCAGCAGTCTAAGGGGCGCGAACACTGAAGCTTTCTTT
CDR3: CASSLRGANTEAFF

D: TRBD2
J: TRBJ2-1
size: once
V: TRBV18
DNA: TGTGCCAGCTCACCCCCCACTAGCGGGGGATACAATGAGCAGTTCTTC
CDR3: CASSPPTSGGYNEQFF

D: NA
J: TRBJ2-1
size: NA
V: TRBV6-5
DNA: TGTGCCAGCAGTTACTCGCTAGCCCATGAGCAGTTCTTC
CDR3: CASSYSLAHEQFF

D: TRBD2
J: TRBJ2-1
size: once
V: TRBV4-1
DNA: TGCGCCAGCAGCCCACGGACTAGCGGGAGTTTATATGAGCAGTTCTTC
CDR3: CASSPRTSGSLYEQFF

D: NA
J: TRBJ2-1
size: NA
V: TRBV5-1
DNA: TGCGCCAGCAGCTTGGGGGTGGTGGGGCCAACCTCATTTTACTTCTTC
CDR3: CASSLGVVGPTSFYFF